Below, 20 T cell receptor beta chains from the same sample are listed, as sequenced in a study of T cell responses to AZD1222 COVID-19 vaccine. The table came from immunoSEQ multiplex PCR; TCRdb's copy has only in-frame clones and leaves some out. The table shows around 78,000 clones, with around 90% occurring only once. Source: peripheral blood, taken 28 days after the second AZD1222 dose. Receptors were obtained from an adult who received the AZD1222 COVID-19 vaccine.

This chain joins TRBV7-9 and TRBJ2-3; 8 nucleotides match TRBD1. Germline CDR1 is SEHNR and CDR2 is FQNEAQ (reference sequence). V shed 4 bases and J 4 bases; nucleotides not matched to a gene: 4. This CDR3 is 14 amino acids long. DNA for the CDR3: TGTGCCAGCAGCTCCGGGACAGGTTCAGATACGCAGTATTTT. Its protein product is CASSSGTGSDTQYF.

The V call is TRBV4-1, the J call TRBJ1-2; D not certain. Germline assignment: CDR1 MGHRA and CDR2 YSYEKL. CDR3 length: 12 residues. V was trimmed by 0 bases and J by 4 bases, leaving 3 bases between them. The CDR3 loop is CASSQDGYGYTF. CDR3 in DNA: TGCGCCAGCAGCCAAGATGGCTATGGCTACACCTTC.

The gene calls are TRBV5-1 and TRBJ1-4, with TRBD1 matching 7 bases. The CDR3 extends over 15 amino acids. Germline V CDR1 and CDR2: SGHRS, YFSETQ. J lost 4 bases, V lost 3 bases, and 6 bases had no gene match. The CDR3 region has the DNA TGCGCCAGCAGCTCGTACAGGGGCAGTAATGAAAAACTGTTTTTT. Translating it yields CASSSYRGSNEKLFF.

The J gene is TRBJ2-1, the V gene TRBV4-1; TRBD2 aligns across 9 bases. CDR3 length: 15 amino acids. The V and J ends lost 4 bases and 4 bases, in that order; junction bases with no gene match: 5. Germline values: CDR1 MGHRA, CDR2 YSYEKL. CDR3 sequence: CASSLSGGQYNEQFF. DNA of the CDR3: TGCGCCAGCAGCCTGAGCGGGGGGCAGTACAATGAGCAGTTCTTC.

The rearrangement joins TRBV6-1 to TRBJ2-7, with 8 nucleotides matching TRBD1. The CDR3 covers 17 residues. With V trimmed by 3 bases and J by 1 base, 11 bases remained unmatched. CDR1 and CDR2 (germline): MNHNS, SASEGT. The CDR3 loop is CASSDLRTGLGSYEQYF. DNA for the CDR3: TGTGCCAGCAGTGACCTACGGACAGGGCTAGGGTCCTACGAGCAGTACTTC.

The chain combines TRBV29-1 with TRBJ2-7, with D perhaps TRBD2 (5 bases). Between the trimmed V and J ends, which lost 6 bases and 3 bases, there was a span of 15 bases. The CDR3 has 13 amino acids. Germline values: CDR1 SQVTM, CDR2 ANQGSEA. CDR3 loop: CSVKDGEIYEQYF. The CDR3 DNA is TGCAGCGTGAAGGACGGGGAAATCTACGAGCAGTACTTC.

The J gene is TRBJ2-7, the V gene TRBV5-1, with D maybe TRBD1 (6 bases). CDR1 is SGHRS, CDR2 YFSETQ, per germline. Trimming pared 0 bases from V and 7 bases from J, leaving 20 bases between. The CDR3 consists of 16 residues. CDR3: CASSLGTVIQLGEQYF. The CDR3 nucleotides read TGCGCCAGCAGCTTGGGGACAGTGATACAGCTTGGGGAGCAGTACTTC.

The chain is built from TRBV30 and TRBJ2-7; D ambiguous. The CDR3 has 12 residues. V dropped 2 bases and J dropped 1 base, with 6 bases sitting between them. The germline V gene encodes CDR1 GTSNPN and CDR2 SVGIG (reference sequence). Written as DNA, the CDR3 is TGTGCCTGGAGTATGGGTTCCTACGAGCAGTACTTC. Encoded protein: CAWSMGSYEQYF.

The rearrangement links TRBV5-1 to TRBJ2-1; TRBD2 agrees at 8 bases. The CDR3 runs 15 residues. Germline assignment: CDR1 SGHRS and CDR2 YFSETQ. The J segment lost 5 bases and the V segment lost 6 bases, leaving 10 bases of the junction unmatched. In nucleotides, the CDR3 is TGCGCCAGCACCCCCTATGCGGGGGGACACAATGAGCAGTTCTTC. Protein product: CASTPYAGGHNEQFF. Based on the CDR3 plus reference TRBV5-1 and TRBJ2-1, the full variable domain is KAGVTQTPRYLIKTRGQQVTLSCSPISGHRSVSWYQQTPGQGLQFLFEYFSETQRNKGNFPGRFSGRQFSNSRSEMNVSTLELGDSALYLCASTPYAGGHNEQFFGPGTRLTVL.

The rearrangement links TRBV27 to TRBJ1-5; a possible D gene is TRBD1 (5 bases). The V gene's germline CDR1 is MNHEY and CDR2 SMNVEV (reference sequence). This CDR3 spans 14 amino acids. V was pared by 3 bases and J by 2 bases, with 8 bases between. The CDR3, as DNA: TGTGCCAGCAGTTTCGACAGACGCAATCAGCCCCAGCATTTT. It codes for CASSFDRRNQPQHF.

The chain joins TRBV5-5 to TRBJ2-1; 7 nucleotides match TRBD2. Losses at the gene ends were 7 bases for V and 7 bases for J; bases not matched to a gene: 5. The CDR3 contains 12 residues. From germline, CDR1 is SGHKS and CDR2 YYEKEE (reference sequence). CDR3 DNA sequence: TGTGCCAGCGGGGAGGGGCTGAATGAGCAGTTCTTC. Translated: CASGEGLNEQFF.

The V gene is TRBV7-9, the J gene TRBJ2-7, with TRBD1 matching 10 bases. V dropped 4 bases and J dropped 6; count of bases not matched to a gene: 6. This CDR3 is built from 14 residues. Germline lookup yields CDR1 SEHNR and CDR2 FQNEAQ (reference sequence). CDR3 nucleotide sequence: TGTGCCAGCAGCTCATCCGGGACAGGGGTCGAGCAGTACTTC. It translates to CASSSSGTGVEQYF.

The genes are TRBV28 and TRBJ1-2; 7 bases are a match to TRBD1. Trimming cost V 7 bases and J 12 bases; bases outside gene matches: 14. Germline CDR1 is MDHEN and CDR2 is SYDVKM. CDR3 size: 13 residues. CDR3 region: CASTRDSPFADTF. CDR3 bases: TGTGCCAGCACAAGGGACAGCCCATTCGCCGACACCTTC.

This chain uses TRBV7-2 with TRBJ1-2; D unclear. V lost 1 base, J lost 4 bases, and 1 base lay in between. This CDR3 contains 11 residues. The germline V gene encodes CDR1 SGHTA and CDR2 FQGNSA. CDR3 nucleotides: TGTGCCAGCAGCTTAGTCTATGGCTACACCTTC. It specifies CASSLVYGYTF.

The chain combines TRBV5-1 with TRBJ1-4; TRBD1 agrees at 7 bases. Germline CDR1 reads SGHRS; CDR2 reads YFSETQ. With V trimmed by 1 base and J by 5 bases, 5 bases remained unmatched. The CDR3 spans 15 residues. The CDR3 DNA reads as TGCGCCAGCAGCTTGAGAACAGGGGTGAATGAAAAACTGTTTTTT. Protein sequence: CASSLRTGVNEKLFF. Full variable domain (rest looked up from reference TRBV5-1 and TRBJ1-4): KAGVTQTPRYLIKTRGQQVTLSCSPISGHRSVSWYQQTPGQGLQFLFEYFSETQRNKGNFPGRFSGRQFSNSRSEMNVSTLELGDSALYLCASSLRTGVNEKLFFGSGTQLSVL.

This sequence joins TRBV7-8 and TRBJ1-4, with 8 bases identical to TRBD1. Trimming removed 5 bases from V and 2 bases from J; junction bases left unmatched: 4. CDR1 and CDR2 from the germline V gene are SGHVS and FQNEAQ. This CDR3 region has 15 residues. CDR3 bases: TGTGCCAGCAGCCACAACAGGGGGACTAATGAAAAACTGTTTTTT. It is translated as CASSHNRGTNEKLFF.

This clone was detected only once. V gene TRBV5-4 combines with J gene TRBJ2-5; D is unresolved. Germline V gene sequence: CDR1 SGHNT, CDR2 YYREEE (reference sequence). The V end lost 9 bases, the J end lost 5 bases, and 14 bases lay between the germline ends. This CDR3 has 12 residues. The CDR3 region has the DNA TGTGCCACCGGCGTGTCCGGGGAGACCCAGTACTTC. Its protein is CATGVSGETQYF.

J is TRBJ2-1 and V is TRBV11-2; 9 nucleotides match TRBD2. This CDR3 contains 15 residues. Germline-derived CDR1 and CDR2 are SGHAT and FQNNGV. Trimming at V came to 1 base and at J to 4 bases, leaving 2 bases not matched to a gene. The CDR3, as DNA: TGTGCCAGCAGCTTAGGGCGGGGGGGATACAATGAGCAGTTCTTC. Its protein is CASSLGRGGYNEQFF.

CDR3 in amino acids: CASRSPDTQYF. CDR3 nucleotide sequence: TGTGCCAGCAGGTCCCCAGATACGCAGTATTTT. The chain recombines TRBV28 with TRBJ2-3; D call uncertain. The V gene's germline CDR1 is MDHEN and CDR2 SYDVKM. V gave up 6 bases and J gave up 4 bases, with 5 bases separating them. This CDR3 spans 11 amino acids.

The chain is built from TRBV28 and TRBJ2-7; 9 bases align to TRBD1. CDR1 MDHEN and CDR2 SYDVKM come from the germline V gene. V gave up 6 bases and J gave up 5 bases; unmatched junction bases: 11. CDR3 size: 15 residues. Written as DNA, the CDR3 is TGTGCCAGCAGCCTCGGTGGGACAGGGAGGGACGAGCAGTACTTC. Its translation: CASSLGGTGRDEQYF.